This paragraph covers one T cell receptor (beta chain) sequence. This CDR3 is built from 12 residues. Germline V gives CDR1 SEHNR, CDR2 FQNEAQ (reference sequence). This entry comes from a study of T cells expressing NK-cell markers. TCRdb re-called the 5' RACE reads and catalogs CDR3 proteins one per entry, DNA excluded. Here the sample table reports roughly 110,000 distinct CDR3 sequences. J is TRBJ2-7 and V is TRBV7-9; the D call from TCRdb, TRBD1, cannot be confirmed without DNA. The receptor's source is a woman aged 18 to 75 in good health. The specimen was blood T cells: a sorted CD56 or NKG2C T cell subset, CD4+ or CD8+ T cells, or bulk PBMC T cells (not recorded which). CDR3 sequence reads: CASNWGTYEQYF.